This T cell receptor (beta chain) is drawn from a study of cytomegalovirus exposure and HLA in healthy donors. The study, taken as a whole, reports: An apparent linkage of common viral pathogens to several of the most significant clusters emerged in a later analysis.

In nominal health when sampled, donors likely had unrecorded immune exposures nonetheless. This clone has just a few counts. Its antigen is undetermined. The PCR used 60 Vbeta and 13 Jbeta primers. Assay: immunoSEQ multiplex PCR; the TCRdb copy retains only in-frame clones and omits some. The data contain fewer than 200,000 clones, 73% of them singletons. This TCR was sampled from a woman aged 25 to 39 in good health and CMV-seronegative. Sequenced material: PBMCs.

CDR3 nucleotides: TGTGCCAGCAGCTTGGGGGGCCCTTATAGCAATCAGCCCCAGCATTTT. This gives the protein CASSLGGPYSNQPQHF. The chain links TRBV5-4 to TRBJ1-5, with a tentative D call TRBD1 (5 bases). CDR1 is SGHNT, CDR2 YYREEE, per germline (reference sequence). The CDR3 is made up of 16 amino acids. V was shortened by 0 bases and J by 0 bases, with 10 bases between the two germline ends.